The sequence of this T cell receptor (beta chain) was determined in a study of shared clonotypes between healthy human individuals. Study results and limitations: Between a few donors, naive CD4 clonotypes were shared at a level of about 5%.

V shed 1 base and J shed 0 bases, with 13 bases lying between them. The CDR3 consists of 16 residues. Germline CDR1 SEHNR, CDR2 FQNEAQ (reference sequence). CD45RO-negative cells were positively selected for CCR7, leaving out terminally differentiated effector memory CD45RA+ cells. For this clone: Its target is not known.

Some clones are missing from TCRdb's copy, which holds only in-frame ones; the method was immunoSEQ multiplex PCR. The sample has some 1,900,000 clones; about 95% are singletons. The sequence came from a man aged 18 to 29 in good health. The chain links TRBV7-9 to TRBJ2-7; no clear D. The material sequenced was naive CD8+ T cells sorted from blood. CDR3 in amino acids: CASSLVQGPVSYEQYF. CDR3 sequence (DNA): TGTGCCAGCAGCTTAGTGCAAGGGCCAGTCTCCTACGAGCAGTACTTC. Variable domain in full (rest from reference TRBV7-9 and TRBJ2-7): DTGVSQNPRHKITKRGQNVTFRCDPISEHNRLYWYRQTLGQGPEFLTYFQNEAQLEKSRLLSDRFSAERPKGSFSTLEIQRTEQGDSAMYLCASSLVQGPVSYEQYFGPGTRLTVT.